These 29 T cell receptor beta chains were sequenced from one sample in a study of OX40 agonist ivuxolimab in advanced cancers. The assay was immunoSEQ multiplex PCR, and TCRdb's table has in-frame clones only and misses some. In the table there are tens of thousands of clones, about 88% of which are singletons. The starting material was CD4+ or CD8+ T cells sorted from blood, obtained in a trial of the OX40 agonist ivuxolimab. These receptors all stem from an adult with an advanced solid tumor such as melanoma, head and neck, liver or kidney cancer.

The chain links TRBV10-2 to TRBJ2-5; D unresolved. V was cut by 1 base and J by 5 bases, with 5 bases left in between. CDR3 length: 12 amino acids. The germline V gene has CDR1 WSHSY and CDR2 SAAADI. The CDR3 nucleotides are TGCGCCAGCAGTGAGTTAACGGAGACCCAGTACTTC. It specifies CASSELTETQYF.

The CDR3 DNA follows: TGTGCCAGCACAATTGATGTAAGCTCCTACAATGAGCAGTTCTTC. Translated: CASTIDVSSYNEQFF. The chain carries TRBV2 and TRBJ2-1; D gene uncertain. The V end was cut by 7 bases, the J end by 0 bases, with 13 bases between. This CDR3 has 15 residues. Germline V gene lookup returns CDR1 SNHLY and CDR2 FYNNEI.

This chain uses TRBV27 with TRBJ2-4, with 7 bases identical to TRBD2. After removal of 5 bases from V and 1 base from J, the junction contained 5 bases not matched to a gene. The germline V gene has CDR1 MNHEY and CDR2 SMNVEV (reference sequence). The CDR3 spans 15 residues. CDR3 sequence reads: CASSPLGGAKNIQYF. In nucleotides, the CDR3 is TGTGCCAGCAGTCCCCTCGGGGGGGCCAAAAACATTCAGTACTTC.

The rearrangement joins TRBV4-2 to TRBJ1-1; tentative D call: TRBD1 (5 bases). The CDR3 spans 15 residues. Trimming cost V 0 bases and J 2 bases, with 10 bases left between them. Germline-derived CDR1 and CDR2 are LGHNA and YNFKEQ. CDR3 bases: TGTGCCAGCAGCCAAGACTTCGGGACTAACACTGAAGCTTTCTTT. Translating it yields CASSQDFGTNTEAFF.

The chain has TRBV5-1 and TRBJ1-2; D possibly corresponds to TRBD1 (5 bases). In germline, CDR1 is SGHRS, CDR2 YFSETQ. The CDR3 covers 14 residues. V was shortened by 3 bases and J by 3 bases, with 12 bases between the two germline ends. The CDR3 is CASSSGAEDYGYTF. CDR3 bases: TGCGCCAGCAGCTCCGGGGCGGAGGACTATGGCTACACCTTC.

In DNA form, the CDR3 reads TGTGCCAGCAGCCTGGAAACAGGGGGCGGTTCGACCCAGTACTTC. Encoded protein: CASSLETGGGSTQYF. This chain uses TRBV7-3 with TRBJ2-5, with TRBD1 matching 9 bases. The V gene end was trimmed by 5 bases and the J gene end by 7 bases; junction bases not matched to a gene: 11. Germline V CDR1 and CDR2: SGHTA, FQGTGA. This CDR3 contains 15 residues.

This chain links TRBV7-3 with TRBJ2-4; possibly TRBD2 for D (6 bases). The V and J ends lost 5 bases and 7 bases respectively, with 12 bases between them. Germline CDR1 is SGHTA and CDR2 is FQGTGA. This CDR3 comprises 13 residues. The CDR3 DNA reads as TGTGCCAGCAGCCCCGGGACTTCCAACATTCAGTACTTC. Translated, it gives CASSPGTSNIQYF.

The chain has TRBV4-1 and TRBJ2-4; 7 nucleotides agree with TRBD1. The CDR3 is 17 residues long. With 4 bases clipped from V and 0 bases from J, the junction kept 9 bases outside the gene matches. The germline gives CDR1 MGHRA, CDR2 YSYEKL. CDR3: CASSRSPGQLAKNIQYF. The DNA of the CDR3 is TGCGCCAGCAGCCGATCTCCGGGACAGTTAGCCAAAAACATTCAGTACTTC.

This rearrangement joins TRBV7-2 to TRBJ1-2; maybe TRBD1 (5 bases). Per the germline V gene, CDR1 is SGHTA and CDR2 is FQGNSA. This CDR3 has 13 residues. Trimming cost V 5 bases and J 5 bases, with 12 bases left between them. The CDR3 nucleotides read TGTGCCAGCAGCCCAGGGAGGAGGTATGGCTACACCTTC. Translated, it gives CASSPGRRYGYTF.

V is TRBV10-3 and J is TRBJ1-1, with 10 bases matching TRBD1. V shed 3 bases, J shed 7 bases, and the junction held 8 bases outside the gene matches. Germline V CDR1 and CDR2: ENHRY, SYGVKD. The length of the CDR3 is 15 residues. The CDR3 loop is CAISDGRQGALEAFF. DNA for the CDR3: TGTGCCATCAGTGACGGACGACAGGGGGCCCTTGAAGCTTTCTTT.

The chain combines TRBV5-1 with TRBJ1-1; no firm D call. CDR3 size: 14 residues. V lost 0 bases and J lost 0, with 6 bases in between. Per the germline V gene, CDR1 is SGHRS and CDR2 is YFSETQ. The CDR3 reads CASSLDSVNTEAFF. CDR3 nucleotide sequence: TGCGCCAGCAGCTTGGACAGCGTGAACACTGAAGCTTTCTTT.

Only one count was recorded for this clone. CDR3 protein: CASSSTGDGYTF. The CDR3 nucleotides are TGCGCCAGCAGCTCAACAGGGGACGGCTACACCTTC. J is TRBJ1-2 and V is TRBV5-1; 7 nucleotides match TRBD1. V lost 3 bases and J lost 8; bases outside the gene matches: 4. The CDR3 sequence is 12 residues long. Per the germline V gene, CDR1 is SGHRS and CDR2 is YFSETQ.

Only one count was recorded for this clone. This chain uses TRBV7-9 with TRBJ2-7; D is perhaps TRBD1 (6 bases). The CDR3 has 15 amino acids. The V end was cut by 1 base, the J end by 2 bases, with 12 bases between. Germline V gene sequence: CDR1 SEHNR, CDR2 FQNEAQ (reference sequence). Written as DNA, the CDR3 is TGTGCCAGCAGCTTAGGGCAGGGGCGTCCCTACGAGCAGTACTTC. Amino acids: CASSLGQGRPYEQYF.

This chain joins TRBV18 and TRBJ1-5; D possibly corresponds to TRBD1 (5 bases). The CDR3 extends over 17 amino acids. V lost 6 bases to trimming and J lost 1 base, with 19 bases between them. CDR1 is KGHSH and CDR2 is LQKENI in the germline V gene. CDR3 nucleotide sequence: TGTGCCAGCTCCCGGGGGGGAGGAGGAATGAGCAATCAGCCCCAGCATTTT. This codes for CASSRGGGGMSNQPQHF. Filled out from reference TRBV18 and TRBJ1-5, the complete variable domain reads NAGVMQNPRHLVRRRGQEARLRCSPMKGHSHVYWYRQLPEEGLKFMVYLQKENIIDESGMPKERFSAEFPKEGPSILRIQQVVRGDSAAYFCASSRGGGGMSNQPQHFGDGTRLSIL.

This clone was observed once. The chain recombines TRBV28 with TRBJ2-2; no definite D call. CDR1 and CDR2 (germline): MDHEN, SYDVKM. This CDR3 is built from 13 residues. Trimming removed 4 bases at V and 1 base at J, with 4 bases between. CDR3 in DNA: TGTGCCAGCAGTTCAGTGAACACCGGGGAGCTGTTTTTT. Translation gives CASSSVNTGELFF.

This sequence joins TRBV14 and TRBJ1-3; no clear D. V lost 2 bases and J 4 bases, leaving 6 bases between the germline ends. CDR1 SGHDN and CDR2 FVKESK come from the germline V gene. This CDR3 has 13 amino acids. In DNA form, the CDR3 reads TGTGCCAGCAGCCAATCCGGGGGAAACACCATATATTTT. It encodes CASSQSGGNTIYF.

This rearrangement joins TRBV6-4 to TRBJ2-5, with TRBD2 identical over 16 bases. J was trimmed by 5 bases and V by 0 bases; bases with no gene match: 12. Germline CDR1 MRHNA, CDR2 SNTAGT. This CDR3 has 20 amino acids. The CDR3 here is CASSDSSEGLAGGPGETQYF. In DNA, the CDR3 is TGTGCCAGCAGTGACTCTTCAGAGGGACTAGCGGGGGGGCCTGGGGAGACCCAGTACTTC.

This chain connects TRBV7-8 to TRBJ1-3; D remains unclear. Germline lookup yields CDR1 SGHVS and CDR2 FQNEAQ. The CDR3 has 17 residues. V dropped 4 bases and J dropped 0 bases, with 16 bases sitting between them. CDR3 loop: CASSSPPYGVSGNTIYF. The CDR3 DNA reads TGTGCCAGCAGCTCCCCGCCTTATGGGGTCTCTGGAAACACCATATATTTT.

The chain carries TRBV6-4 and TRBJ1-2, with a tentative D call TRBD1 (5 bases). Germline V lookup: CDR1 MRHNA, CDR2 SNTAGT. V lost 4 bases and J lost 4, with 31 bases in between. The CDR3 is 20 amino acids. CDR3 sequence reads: CASSASLSASIPTDPYGYTF. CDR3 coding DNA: TGTGCCAGCAGTGCTTCCCTTTCAGCCTCTATCCCGACAGATCCCTATGGCTACACCTTC.

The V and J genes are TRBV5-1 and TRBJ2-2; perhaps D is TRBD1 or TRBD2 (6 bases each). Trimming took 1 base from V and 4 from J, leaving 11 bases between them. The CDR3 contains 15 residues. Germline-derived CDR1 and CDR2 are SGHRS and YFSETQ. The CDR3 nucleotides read TGCGCCAGCAGCTTGCGGACAGCGGGCACCGGGGAGCTGTTTTTT. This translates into CASSLRTAGTGELFF.

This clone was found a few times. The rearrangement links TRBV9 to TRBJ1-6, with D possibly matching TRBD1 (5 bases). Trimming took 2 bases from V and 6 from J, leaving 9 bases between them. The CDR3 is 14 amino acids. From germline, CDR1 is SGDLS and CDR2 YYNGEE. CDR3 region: CASSVSQGNSPLHF. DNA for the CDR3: TGTGCCAGCAGCGTTTCGCAGGGTAATTCACCCCTCCACTTT. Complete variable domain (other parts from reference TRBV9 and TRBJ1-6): DSGVTQTPKHLITATGQRVTLRCSPRSGDLSVYWYQQSLDQGLQFLIQYYNGEERAKGNILERFSAQQFPDLHSELNLSSLELGDSALYFCASSVSQGNSPLHFGNGTRLTVT.

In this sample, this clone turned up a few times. The CDR3 DNA is TGTGCCAGCAGCCAGCCACCCAGGGTTCGTAGCACCGGGGAGCTGTTTTTT. Its protein product is CASSQPPRVRSTGELFF. The V call is TRBV28, the J call TRBJ2-2; tentative D call: TRBD1 (5 bases). This CDR3 is built from 17 residues. V lost 6 bases and J lost 4, with 21 bases in between. CDR1 is MDHEN, CDR2 SYDVKM, per germline.

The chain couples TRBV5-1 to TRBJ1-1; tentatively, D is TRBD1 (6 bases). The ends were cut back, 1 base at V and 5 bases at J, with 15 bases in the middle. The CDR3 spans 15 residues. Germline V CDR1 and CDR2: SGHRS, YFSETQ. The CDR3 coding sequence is TGCGCCAGCAGCTTGTCGCAGGGGTCGGAGACTGAAGCTTTCTTT. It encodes CASSLSQGSETEAFF.

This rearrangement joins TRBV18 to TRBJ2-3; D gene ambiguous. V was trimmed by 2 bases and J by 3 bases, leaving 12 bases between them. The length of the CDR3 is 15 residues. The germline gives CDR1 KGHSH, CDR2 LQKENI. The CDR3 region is CASSPGPLGTDTQYF. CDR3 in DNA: TGTGCCAGCTCACCAGGGCCTCTTGGGACAGATACGCAGTATTTT.

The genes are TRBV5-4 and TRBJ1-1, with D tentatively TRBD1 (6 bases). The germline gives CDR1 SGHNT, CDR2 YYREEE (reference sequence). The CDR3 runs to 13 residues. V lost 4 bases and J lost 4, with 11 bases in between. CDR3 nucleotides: TGTGCCAGCAGCGCGAGGGGGGTCACTGAAGCTTTCTTT. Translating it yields CASSARGVTEAFF.

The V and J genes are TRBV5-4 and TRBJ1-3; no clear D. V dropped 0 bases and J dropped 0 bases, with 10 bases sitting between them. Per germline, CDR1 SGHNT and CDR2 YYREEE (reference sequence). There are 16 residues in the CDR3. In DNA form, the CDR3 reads TGTGCCAGCAGCTTGGGGGGAGTCGACTCTGGAAACACCATATATTTT. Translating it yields CASSLGGVDSGNTIYF.

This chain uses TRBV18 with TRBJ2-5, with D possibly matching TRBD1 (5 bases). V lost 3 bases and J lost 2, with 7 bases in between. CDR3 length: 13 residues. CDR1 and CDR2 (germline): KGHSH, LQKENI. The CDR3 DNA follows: TGTGCCAGCTCACCGGGGCCTCAAGAGACCCAGTACTTC. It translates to CASSPGPQETQYF. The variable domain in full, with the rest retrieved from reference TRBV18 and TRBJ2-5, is NAGVMQNPRHLVRRRGQEARLRCSPMKGHSHVYWYRQLPEEGLKFMVYLQKENIIDESGMPKERFSAEFPKEGPSILRIQQVVRGDSAAYFCASSPGPQETQYFGPGTRLLVL.

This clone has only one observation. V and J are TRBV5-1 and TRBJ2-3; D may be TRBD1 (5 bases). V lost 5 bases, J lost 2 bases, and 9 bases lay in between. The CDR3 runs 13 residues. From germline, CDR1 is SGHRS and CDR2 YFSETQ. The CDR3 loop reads CASSQGNTDTQYF. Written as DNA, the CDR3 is TGCGCCAGCAGTCAGGGAAACACAGATACGCAGTATTTT.

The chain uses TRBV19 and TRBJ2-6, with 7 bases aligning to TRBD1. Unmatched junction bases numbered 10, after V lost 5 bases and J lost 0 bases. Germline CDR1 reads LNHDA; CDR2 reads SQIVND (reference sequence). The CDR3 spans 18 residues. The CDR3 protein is CASSSWDSPISGANVLTF. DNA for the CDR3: TGTGCCAGTAGTTCTTGGGACAGCCCAATCTCTGGGGCCAACGTCCTGACTTTC.